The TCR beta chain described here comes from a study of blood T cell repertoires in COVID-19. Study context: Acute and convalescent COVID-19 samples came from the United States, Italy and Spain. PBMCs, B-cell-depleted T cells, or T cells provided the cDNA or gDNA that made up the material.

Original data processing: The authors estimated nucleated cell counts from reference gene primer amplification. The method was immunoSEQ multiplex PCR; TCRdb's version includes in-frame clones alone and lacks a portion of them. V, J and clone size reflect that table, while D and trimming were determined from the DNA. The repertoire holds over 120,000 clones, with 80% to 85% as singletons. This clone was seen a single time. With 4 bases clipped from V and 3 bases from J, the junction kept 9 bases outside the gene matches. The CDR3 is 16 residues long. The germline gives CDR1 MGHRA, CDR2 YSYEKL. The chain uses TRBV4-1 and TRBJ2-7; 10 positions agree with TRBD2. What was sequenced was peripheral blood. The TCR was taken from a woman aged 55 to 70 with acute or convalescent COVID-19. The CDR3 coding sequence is TGCGCCAGCAGCCGGTTACTAGCGGGAAAAGTCTACGAGCAGTACTTC. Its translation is CASSRLLAGKVYEQYF.